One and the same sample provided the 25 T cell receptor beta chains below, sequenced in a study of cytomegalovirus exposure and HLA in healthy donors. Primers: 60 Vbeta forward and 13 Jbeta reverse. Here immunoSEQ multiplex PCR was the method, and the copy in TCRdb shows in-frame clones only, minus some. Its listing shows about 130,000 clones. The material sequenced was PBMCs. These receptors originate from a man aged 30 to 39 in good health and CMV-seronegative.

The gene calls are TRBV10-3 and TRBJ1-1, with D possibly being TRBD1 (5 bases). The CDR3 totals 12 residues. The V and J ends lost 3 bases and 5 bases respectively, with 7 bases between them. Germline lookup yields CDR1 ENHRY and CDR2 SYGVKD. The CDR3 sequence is CAISDGATEAFF. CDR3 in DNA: TGTGCCATCAGTGATGGGGCAACTGAAGCTTTCTTT.

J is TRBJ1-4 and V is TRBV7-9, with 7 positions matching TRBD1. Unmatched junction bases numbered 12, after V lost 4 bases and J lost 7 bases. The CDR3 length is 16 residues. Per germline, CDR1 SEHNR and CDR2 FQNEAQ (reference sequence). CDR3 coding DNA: TGTGCCAGCAGCTCCCGACAGGGTGGGTTTGGTGAAAAACTGTTTTTT. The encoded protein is CASSSRQGGFGEKLFF. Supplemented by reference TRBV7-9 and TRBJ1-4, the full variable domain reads DTGVSQNPRHKITKRGQNVTFRCDPISEHNRLYWYRQTLGQGPEFLTYFQNEAQLEKSRLLSDRFSAERPKGSFSTLEIQRTEQGDSAMYLCASSSRQGGFGEKLFFGSGTQLSVL.

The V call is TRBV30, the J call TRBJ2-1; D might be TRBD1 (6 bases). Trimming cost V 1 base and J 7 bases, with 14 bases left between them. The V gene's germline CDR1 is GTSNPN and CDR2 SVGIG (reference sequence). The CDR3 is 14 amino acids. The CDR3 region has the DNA TGTGCCTGGAGTGATGGGGGTACAGGGAATGAGCAGTTCTTC. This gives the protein CAWSDGGTGNEQFF.

CDR3 bases: TGTGCCAGCAGCCGACACTTCAGGGGCCCCTACGAGCAGTACTTC. Encoded protein: CASSRHFRGPYEQYF. The J gene is TRBJ2-5, the V gene TRBV5-6; D might be TRBD1 (6 bases). The last part of the DNA fits TRBJ2-7 better; the J call may be wrong. Looked up from germline, CDR1 is SGHDT and CDR2 is YYEEEE. The CDR3 sequence is 15 residues long.

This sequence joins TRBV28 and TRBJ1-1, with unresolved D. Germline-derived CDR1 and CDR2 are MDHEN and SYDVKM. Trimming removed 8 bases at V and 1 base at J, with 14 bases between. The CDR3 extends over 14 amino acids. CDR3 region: CASYDTSRNTEAFF. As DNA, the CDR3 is TGTGCCAGCTATGACACGTCCCGGAACACTGAAGCTTTCTTT.

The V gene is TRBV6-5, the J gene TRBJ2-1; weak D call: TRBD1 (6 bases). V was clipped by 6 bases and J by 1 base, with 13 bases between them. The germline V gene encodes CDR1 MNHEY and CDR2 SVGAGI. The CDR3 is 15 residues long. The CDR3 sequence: CASRAGVWSYNEQFF. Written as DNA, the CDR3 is TGTGCCAGCAGAGCAGGGGTTTGGTCCTACAATGAGCAGTTCTTC.

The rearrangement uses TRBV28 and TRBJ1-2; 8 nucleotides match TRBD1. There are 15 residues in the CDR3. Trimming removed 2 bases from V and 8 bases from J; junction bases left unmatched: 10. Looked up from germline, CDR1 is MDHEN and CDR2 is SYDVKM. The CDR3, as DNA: TGTGCCAGCAGTTTAGATGGCCCAGGGGGCGACGGCTACACCTTC. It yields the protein CASSLDGPGGDGYTF.

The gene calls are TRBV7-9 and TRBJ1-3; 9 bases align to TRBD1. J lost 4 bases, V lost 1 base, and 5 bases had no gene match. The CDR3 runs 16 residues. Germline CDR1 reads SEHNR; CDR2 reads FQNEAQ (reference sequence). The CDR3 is CASSLGDRAVGNTIYF. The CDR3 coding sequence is TGTGCCAGCAGCTTAGGGGACAGGGCAGTCGGAAACACCATATATTTT.

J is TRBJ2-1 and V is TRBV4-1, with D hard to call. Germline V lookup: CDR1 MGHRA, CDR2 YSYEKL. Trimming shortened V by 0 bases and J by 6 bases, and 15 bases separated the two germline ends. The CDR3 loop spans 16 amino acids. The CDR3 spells CASSQDSTKRVNEQFF. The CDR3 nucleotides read TGCGCCAGCAGCCAAGATAGTACGAAACGGGTCAATGAGCAGTTCTTC.

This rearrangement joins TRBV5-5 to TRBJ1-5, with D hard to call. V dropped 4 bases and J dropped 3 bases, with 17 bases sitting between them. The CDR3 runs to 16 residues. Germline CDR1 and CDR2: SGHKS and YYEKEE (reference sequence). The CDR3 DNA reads TGTGCCAGCAGCGCCCTTGCCGGGAGCCACAATCAGCCCCAGCATTTT. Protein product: CASSALAGSHNQPQHF.

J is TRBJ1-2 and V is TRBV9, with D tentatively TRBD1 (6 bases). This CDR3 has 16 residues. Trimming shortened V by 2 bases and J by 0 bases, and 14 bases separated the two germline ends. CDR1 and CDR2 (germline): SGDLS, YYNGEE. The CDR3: CASSVTRDTSNYGYTF. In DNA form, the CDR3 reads TGTGCCAGCAGCGTTACACGGGACACTTCTAACTATGGCTACACCTTC.

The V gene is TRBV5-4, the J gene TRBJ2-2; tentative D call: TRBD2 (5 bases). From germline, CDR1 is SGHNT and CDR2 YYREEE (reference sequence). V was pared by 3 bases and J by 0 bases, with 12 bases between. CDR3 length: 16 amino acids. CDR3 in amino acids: CASSSGIGSNTGELFF. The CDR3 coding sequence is TGTGCCAGCAGCTCCGGGATAGGGTCGAACACCGGGGAGCTGTTTTTT.

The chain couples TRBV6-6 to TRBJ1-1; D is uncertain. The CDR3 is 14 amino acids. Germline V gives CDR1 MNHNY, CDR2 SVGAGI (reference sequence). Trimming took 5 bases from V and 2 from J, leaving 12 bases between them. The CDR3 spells CASSPGYPNTEAFF. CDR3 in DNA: TGTGCCAGCAGTCCGGGGTACCCTAACACTGAAGCTTTCTTT.

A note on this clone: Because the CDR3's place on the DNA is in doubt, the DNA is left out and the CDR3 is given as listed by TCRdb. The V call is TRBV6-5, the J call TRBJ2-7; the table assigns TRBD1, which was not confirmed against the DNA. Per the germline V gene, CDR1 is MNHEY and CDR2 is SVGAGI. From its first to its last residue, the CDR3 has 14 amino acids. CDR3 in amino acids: CASSYSFGQGSMYF.

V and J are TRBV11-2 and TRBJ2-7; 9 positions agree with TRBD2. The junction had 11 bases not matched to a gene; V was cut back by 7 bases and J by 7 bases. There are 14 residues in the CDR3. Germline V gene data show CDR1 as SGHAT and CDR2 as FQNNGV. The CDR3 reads CASNGGRASSEQYF. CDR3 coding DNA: TGTGCCAGCAACGGCGGGAGGGCCAGTAGTGAGCAGTACTTC. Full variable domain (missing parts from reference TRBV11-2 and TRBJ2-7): EAGVAQSPRYKIIEKRQSVAFWCNPISGHATLYWYQQILGQGPKLLIQFQNNGVVDDSQLPKDRFSAERLKGVDSTLKIQPAKLEDSAVYLCASNGGRASSEQYFGPGTRLTVT.

CDR3 DNA: TGTGCCAGCAGCTTGGCGGTTAGAAATTCACCCCTCCACTTT. Translation: CASSLAVRNSPLHF. The genes are TRBV5-6 and TRBJ1-6; D gene unclear. V gave up 0 bases and J gave up 7 bases, with 8 bases separating them. From germline, CDR1 is SGHDT and CDR2 YYEEEE. This CDR3 spans 14 amino acids.

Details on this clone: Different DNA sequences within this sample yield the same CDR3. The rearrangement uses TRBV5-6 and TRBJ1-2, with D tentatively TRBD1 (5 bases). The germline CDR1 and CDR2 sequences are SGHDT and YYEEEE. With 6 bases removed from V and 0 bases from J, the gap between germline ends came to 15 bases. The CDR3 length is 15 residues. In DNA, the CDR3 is TGTGCCAGCACCGTGGCGGGGACGGCTAACTATGGCTACACCTTC. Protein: CASTVAGTANYGYTF.

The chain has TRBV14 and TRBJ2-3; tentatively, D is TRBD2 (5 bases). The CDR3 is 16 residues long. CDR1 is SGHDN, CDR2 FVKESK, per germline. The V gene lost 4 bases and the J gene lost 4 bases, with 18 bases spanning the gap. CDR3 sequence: CASSPRGRGGPDTQYF. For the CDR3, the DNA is TGTGCCAGCAGCCCTCGCGGTCGGGGTGGGCCAGATACGCAGTATTTT.

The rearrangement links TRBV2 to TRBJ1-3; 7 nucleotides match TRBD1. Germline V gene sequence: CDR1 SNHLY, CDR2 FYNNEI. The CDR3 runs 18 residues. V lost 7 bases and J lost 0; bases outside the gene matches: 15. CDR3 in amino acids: CASNKAQDRTRSGNTIYF. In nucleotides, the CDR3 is TGTGCCAGCAACAAAGCCCAGGACAGGACCCGCTCTGGAAACACCATATATTTT.

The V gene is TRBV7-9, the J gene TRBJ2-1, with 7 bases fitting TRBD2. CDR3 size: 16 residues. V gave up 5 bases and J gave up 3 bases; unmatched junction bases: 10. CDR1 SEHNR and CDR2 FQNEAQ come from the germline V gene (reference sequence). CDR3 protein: CASSLERGGSYNEQFF. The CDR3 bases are TGTGCCAGCAGCCTCGAAAGGGGCGGGAGCTACAATGAGCAGTTCTTC. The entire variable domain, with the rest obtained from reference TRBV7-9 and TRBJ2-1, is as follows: DTGVSQNPRHKITKRGQNVTFRCDPISEHNRLYWYRQTLGQGPEFLTYFQNEAQLEKSRLLSDRFSAERPKGSFSTLEIQRTEQGDSAMYLCASSLERGGSYNEQFFGPGTRLTVL.

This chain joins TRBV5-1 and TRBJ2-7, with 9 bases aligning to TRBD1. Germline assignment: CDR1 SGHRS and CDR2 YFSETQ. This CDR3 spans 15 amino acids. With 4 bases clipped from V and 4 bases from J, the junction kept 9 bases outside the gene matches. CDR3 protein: CASSDPTGGSYEQYF. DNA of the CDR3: TGCGCCAGCAGCGATCCAACAGGGGGCTCATACGAGCAGTACTTC.

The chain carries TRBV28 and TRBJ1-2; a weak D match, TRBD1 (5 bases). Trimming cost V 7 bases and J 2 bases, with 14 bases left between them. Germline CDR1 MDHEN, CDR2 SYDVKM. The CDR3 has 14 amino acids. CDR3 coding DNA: TGTGCCAGCACCCTTGGGGGGGTGAACTATGGCTACACCTTC. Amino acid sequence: CASTLGGVNYGYTF.

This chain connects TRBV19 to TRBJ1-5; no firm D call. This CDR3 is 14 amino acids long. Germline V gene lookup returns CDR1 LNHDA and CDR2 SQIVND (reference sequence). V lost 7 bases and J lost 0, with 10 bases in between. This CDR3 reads CASNSRYSNQPQHF. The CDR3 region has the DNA TGTGCCAGTAATTCGAGATATAGCAATCAGCCCCAGCATTTT.

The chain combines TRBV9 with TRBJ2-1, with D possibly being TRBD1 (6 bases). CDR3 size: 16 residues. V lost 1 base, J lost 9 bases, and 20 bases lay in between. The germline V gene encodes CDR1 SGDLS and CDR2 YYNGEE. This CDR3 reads CASSVNQQGWNAEQFF. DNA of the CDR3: TGTGCCAGCAGCGTAAATCAACAGGGATGGAATGCTGAGCAGTTCTTC.

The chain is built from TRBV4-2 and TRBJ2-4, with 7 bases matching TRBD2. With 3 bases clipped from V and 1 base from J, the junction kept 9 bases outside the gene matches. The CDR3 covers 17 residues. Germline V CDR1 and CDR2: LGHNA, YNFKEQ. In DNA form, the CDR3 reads TGTGCCAGCAGCCAGATGACTAGCTTCGGGGCCAAAAACATTCAGTACTTC. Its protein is CASSQMTSFGAKNIQYF.